The rows below give T cell receptor beta chains drawn from one sample of a study of T cell changes during pregnancy in multiple sclerosis. Assay: immunoSEQ multiplex PCR; the TCRdb copy retains only in-frame clones and omits some. The data show some 100,000 clones, just over 90% seen once. Source: peripheral blood, taken in the second trimester of pregnancy. The receptors shown here come from a female donor with multiple sclerosis, enrolled in a pregnancy study. Both conserved end residues are part of each CDR3. The D gene is left open where the match is weak. The size of a clone is reported for some rows only, either as once, few or many, or as a class for expanded clones.

V gene	D gene	J gene	clone size	CDR3 DNA	CDR3 protein
TRBV28	TRBD1	TRBJ2-1	NA	TGTGCCAGCAGGCAGGGGGACCGACCCTACAATGAGCAGTTCTTC	CASRQGDRPYNEQFF
TRBV5-1	TRBD2	TRBJ2-5	NA	TGCGCCAGCTACTATGGGGGGGGAGAGACCCAGTACTTC	CASYYGGGETQYF
TRBV6-5	NA	TRBJ1-1	once	TGTGCCAGCAGTTACGGGGGGAGCATGAACACTGAAGCTTTCTTT	CASSYGGSMNTEAFF
TRBV6-1	NA	TRBJ1-4	NA	TGTGCCAGCAGTGAAACAGGGATTAATGAAAAACTGTTTTTT	CASSETGINEKLFF
TRBV5-1	NA	TRBJ2-3	NA	TGCGCCAGCAGCTTGCGGTCTACTAGCACAGATACGCAGTATTTT	CASSLRSTSTDTQYF
TRBV7-6	NA	TRBJ2-3	once	TGTGCCAGCAGCTTAGTCGCGGGAACTAGCACAGATACGCAGTATTTT	CASSLVAGTSTDTQYF
TRBV10-3	NA	TRBJ2-3	once	TGTGCCATCACCCCCGGGGAGGGGGGCACAGATACGCAGTATTTT	CAITPGEGGTDTQYF
TRBV2	TRBD1	TRBJ2-7	NA	TGTGCCAGCAGCCGGGACAGGGCTGGAAGCGAGCAGTACTTC	CASSRDRAGSEQYF
TRBV6-6	TRBD1	TRBJ1-1	NA	TGTGCCAGCAGTTTGACAGGGATGAACACTGAAGCTTTCTTT	CASSLTGMNTEAFF
TRBV2	NA	TRBJ2-2	once	TGTGCCAGCGGGGAGGTATATGGCGGGGAGCTGTTTTTT	CASGEVYGGELFF
TRBV6-5	TRBD1	TRBJ1-4	NA	TGTGCCAGCAGTTACGGGCTAGGACAGGGAGGTGAAAAACTGTTTTTT	CASSYGLGQGGEKLFF
TRBV6-4	NA	TRBJ2-1	NA	TGTGCCAGCAGTGCATCCGGAGCGGCTTACAATGAGCAGTTCTTC	CASSASGAAYNEQFF
TRBV6-5	NA	TRBJ1-1	NA	TGTGCCAGCAGGGCCACAGCGGGGGGGGCCGAAGCTTTCTTT	CASRATAGGAEAFF
TRBV5-1	NA	TRBJ2-7	NA	TGCGCCAGCAGCTTTGAAGGGAGTCGGGAGCAGTACTTC	CASSFEGSREQYF
TRBV6-5	TRBD2	TRBJ2-3	NA	TGTGCCAGCAGTTACGGCGGGGGGGCCGAAGATACGCAGTATTTT	CASSYGGGAEDTQYF
TRBV28	TRBD1	TRBJ2-7	NA	TGTGCCAGCAGTTTACAAAGGACAGGGGGTAGGGTCTACGAGCAGTACTTC	CASSLQRTGGRVYEQYF
TRBV6-1	NA	TRBJ1-2	once	TGTGCCAGCAGTGAAGCAGGGGCCGCCTATGGCTACACCTTC	CASSEAGAAYGYTF
TRBV5-1	NA	TRBJ2-5	NA	TGCGCCAGCAGCTTGATACCCAGGGGCATACAAGAGACCCAGTACTTC	CASSLIPRGIQETQYF
TRBV19	TRBD1	TRBJ2-3	NA	TGTGCCAGTAGCTCGGAGACAGGGACCATCACAGATACGCAGTATTTT	CASSSETGTITDTQYF
TRBV10-2	NA	TRBJ1-1	NA	TGCGCCAGCAGTGAGTCGGGGCGGGGAGTGAACACTGAAGCTTTCTTT	CASSESGRGVNTEAFF
TRBV19	TRBD1	TRBJ1-1	NA	TGTGCCAGTAGTCTATCCCGGGACAGTGAAGCTTTCTTT	CASSLSRDSEAFF
TRBV2	NA	TRBJ1-3	NA	TGTGCCAGCACCCGGGACACTCGAAACACCATATATTTT	CASTRDTRNTIYF
TRBV4-2	NA	TRBJ2-1	NA	TGTGCCAGCAGCTTTATCCGGGACTCCCCAATATCAGGAGTTAATGAGCAGTTCTTC	CASSFIRDSPISGVNEQFF
TRBV10-3	NA	TRBJ2-3	once	TGTGCCATCAGTGAACAGGATACATCAGATACGCAGTATTTT	CAISEQDTSDTQYF
TRBV7-2	TRBD2	TRBJ2-1	NA	TGTGCCAGCAGCCTTAGCGGGAGGCTAGTGGGGAATGAGCAGTTCTTC	CASSLSGRLVGNEQFF
TRBV7-2	TRBD1	TRBJ2-5	NA	TGTGCCAGCAGCTTAGATCCGACAGGGCGGACCCAGTACTTC	CASSLDPTGRTQYF
TRBV27	NA	TRBJ2-7	NA	TGTGCCAGCAGTTCGCGACATCACGCCTACGAGCAGTACTTC	CASSSRHHAYEQYF
TRBV5-1	NA	TRBJ2-3	NA	TGCGCCAGCAGCTTGGGGGGCACGCCAGATACGCAGTATTTT	CASSLGGTPDTQYF
TRBV11-2	NA	TRBJ2-7	NA	TGTGCCAGCAGCCTGGAGGTTGGGACAACAAACGAGCAGTACTTC	CASSLEVGTTNEQYF
TRBV21-1	NA	TRBJ2-4	NA	TGTGCCAGCAGCGTAAGACTAGCGGGGGGTAAAAACATTCAGTACTTC	CASSVRLAGGKNIQYF
TRBV30	NA	TRBJ1-1	NA	TGTGCCTGGGACCGAGGAGGGCGGACTGAAGCTTTCTTT	CAWDRGGRTEAFF
TRBV7-9	TRBD1	TRBJ2-7	NA	TGTGCCAGCACCGGACAGGGGAACGAGCAGTACTTC	CASTGQGNEQYF
TRBV7-3	TRBD2	TRBJ2-2	NA	TGTGCCAGCAGCCCAGGACTAGCGGGAGGGCCAAGCGGGGAGCTGTTTTTT	CASSPGLAGGPSGELFF
TRBV11-1	TRBD1	TRBJ2-6	once	TGTGCCAGCAGCTTCAGCACAGGGGGCTCTGGGGCCAACGTCCTGACTTTC	CASSFSTGGSGANVLTF
TRBV11-2	TRBD2	TRBJ2-3	NA	TGTGCCAGCAGCTTAGGAGGGACTAGAACAGATACGCAGTATTTT	CASSLGGTRTDTQYF
TRBV18	NA	TRBJ2-3	NA	TGTGCCAGCTCACCACGGGTTGCCCTGGCCGGGACGCAGTATTTT	CASSPRVALAGTQYF
TRBV28	NA	TRBJ1-2	NA	TGTGCCAGCAGTTTAGGTAGAAGCAAGTACTATGGCTACACCTTC	CASSLGRSKYYGYTF
TRBV28	TRBD2	TRBJ2-1	NA	TGTGCCAGCCCTCCCTTGGGAGGGTACTCCTACAATGAGCAGTTCTTC	CASPPLGGYSYNEQFF
TRBV6-1	TRBD1	TRBJ2-4	NA	TGTGCCAGCAGTGAAGTGGACAGGGACATTCAGTACTTC	CASSEVDRDIQYF
TRBV7-9	NA	TRBJ2-3	NA	TGTGCCAGCAGCCCCGGGTCATCGGTAGATACGCAGTATTTT	CASSPGSSVDTQYF
TRBV19	NA	TRBJ1-2	NA	TGTGCCAGTACAGGGGTCTATGGCTACACCTTC	CASTGVYGYTF
TRBV28	TRBD2	TRBJ2-4	NA	TGTGCCAGCAGACGCACGAAAACTAGCGGGAGGGTTCCACTAGCCAAAAACATTCAGTACTTC	CASRRTKTSGRVPLAKNIQYF
TRBV15	TRBD2	TRBJ2-5	once	TGTGCCACCAGCAGAGATCGGGCGGGAGGAGTCGAGACCCAGTACTTC	CATSRDRAGGVETQYF
TRBV28	TRBD1	TRBJ1-1	NA	TGTGCCAGCAGTCCTCCACAGGGGCGAGCTGAAGCTTTCTTT	CASSPPQGRAEAFF
TRBV11-2	NA	TRBJ2-1	NA	TGTGCCAGCAGCTTAGATCGCGCCGAGGTCAATGAGCAGTTCTTC	CASSLDRAEVNEQFF
TRBV27	NA	TRBJ2-7	NA	TGTGCCAGCCGGCGGGCCTACGAGCAGTACTTC	CASRRAYEQYF
TRBV29-1	NA	TRBJ1-2	NA	TGCAGCGCCCTGAGCGATCCGGGCTACACCTTC	CSALSDPGYTF
TRBV27	NA	TRBJ1-2	NA	TGTGCCAGCAGTTTAAACCGGGCTAACTATGGCTACACCTTC	CASSLNRANYGYTF
TRBV5-1	NA	TRBJ1-2	NA	TGCGCCAGCAGCTTGGAGGAGGCCACACCGGGGGACTATGGCTACACCTTC	CASSLEEATPGDYGYTF
TRBV7-9	NA	TRBJ1-2	NA	TGTGCCAGCAGCTTCCTACAGGCCTATGGCTACACCTTC	CASSFLQAYGYTF
TRBV2	NA	TRBJ2-7	NA	TGTGCCAGCAGTTTGGAACTAGCCTACGAGCAGTACTTC	CASSLELAYEQYF
TRBV18	TRBD1	TRBJ2-7	once	TGTGCCAGCTCACCCGGGACAGGGGCCCACGAGCAGTACTTC	CASSPGTGAHEQYF
TRBV30	TRBD2	TRBJ2-3	NA	TGTGCCTATAAAGCGGGAGGGTCATTTAGCACAGATACGCAGTATTTT	CAYKAGGSFSTDTQYF
TRBV2	TRBD1	TRBJ1-3	NA	TGTGCCAGCAGGGCTCCAGGGACAGCCCGAAACACCATATATTTT	CASRAPGTARNTIYF
TRBV19	NA	TRBJ2-2	once	TGTGCCAGTACCGGGAGAGGGGTGAACACCGGGGAGCTGTTTTTT	CASTGRGVNTGELFF
TRBV7-9	TRBD2	TRBJ2-1	few	TGTGCCAGCAGCGGACTAGCGGACTACAATGAGCAGTTCTTC	CASSGLADYNEQFF
TRBV7-3	TRBD2	TRBJ2-1	NA	TGTGCCAGCAGCCCCTTAGCGGGGGGCTACAATGAGCAGTTCTTC	CASSPLAGGYNEQFF